This TCR beta chain was captured in a study of radiation and T cells in renal cell carcinoma. Germline lookup yields CDR1 GTSNPN and CDR2 SVGIG (reference sequence). The V and J ends lost 5 bases and 4 bases respectively, with 23 bases between them. There are 16 residues in the CDR3. Profiling relied on immunoSEQ multiplex PCR, and the TCRdb table lists in-frame clones only, not all of them. Among about 150,000 clones, approximately 86% were seen once, and the ten largest hold approximately 12%. Regarding time point: blood 2 weeks post-SBRT. Treatment given: 15 Gy SBRT to primary tumor, nephrectomy 4 weeks later. After SBRT, blood was collected at 2 and 4 weeks, plus baseline.

The chain employs TRBV30 and TRBJ2-5; perhaps TRBD1 as D (7 bases). The clonotype was recovered from a woman aged 45-65 years with renal cell carcinoma. Sequenced material: blood, taken from a patient whose treatment included radiotherapy and nephrectomy. This chain's CDR3 is CAWDRVRDGGGETQYF. The DNA for the CDR3 is TGTGCCTGGGACAGGGTCCGGGACGGGGGTGGAGAGACCCAGTACTTC.